By frequency in the sample, the clone carrying this T cell receptor beta chain is medium-sized (0.01 to 0.1%). Its antigen is currently unknown. As an off-target read in a library built for alpha chains, this beta chain has a frequency of little significance. Time point described: sample taken at primary tumor resection. Samples were obtained from 70 or so donors, all untreated early-stage non-small cell lung cancer patients. From tumor, nontumor lung or frozen PBMC, whole RNA was taken unsorted for sequencing. These data come from a study of spatial heterogeneity in lung cancer. Study in general: Sequence detection consistently recorded a greater number of beta-chain than alpha-chain sequences. General study findings and limits: Tumor mutation count correlated with how many alpha and beta TCRs expanded intratumorally.

Germline V CDR1 and CDR2: SGHAT, FQNNGV. This CDR3 is 15 amino acids long. Unmatched junction bases numbered 3, after V lost 4 bases and J lost 7 bases. MiXCR, applied by TCRdb to the 5' RACE reads, yields one record per CDR3 protein. In the table there are some 1,500 distinct CDR3 sequences, about 9.4% of which are singletons. The input for sequencing was lung tumor tissue, taken at surgery. This TCR was sampled from a female donor with early-stage non-small cell lung cancer. V gene TRBV11-2 combines with J gene TRBJ2-1; the match to TRBD2 covers 14 bases. The CDR3 nucleotides are TGTGCCAGCAGCTCCGGGACTAGCGGGAGTAATGAGCAGTTCTTC. Its translation: CASSSGTSGSNEQFF.